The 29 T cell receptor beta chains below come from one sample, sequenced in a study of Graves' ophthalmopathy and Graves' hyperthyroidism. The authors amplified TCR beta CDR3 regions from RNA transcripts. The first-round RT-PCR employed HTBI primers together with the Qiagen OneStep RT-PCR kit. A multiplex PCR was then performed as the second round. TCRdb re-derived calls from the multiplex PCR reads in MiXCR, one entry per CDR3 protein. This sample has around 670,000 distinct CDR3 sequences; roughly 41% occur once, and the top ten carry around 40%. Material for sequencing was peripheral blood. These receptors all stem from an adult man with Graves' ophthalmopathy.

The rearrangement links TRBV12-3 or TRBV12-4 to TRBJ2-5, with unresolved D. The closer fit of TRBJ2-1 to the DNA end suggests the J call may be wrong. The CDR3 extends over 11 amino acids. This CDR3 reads CASRLTGEQFF. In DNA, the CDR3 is TGTGCCAGCAGGTTGACCGGAGAGCAGTTCTTC.

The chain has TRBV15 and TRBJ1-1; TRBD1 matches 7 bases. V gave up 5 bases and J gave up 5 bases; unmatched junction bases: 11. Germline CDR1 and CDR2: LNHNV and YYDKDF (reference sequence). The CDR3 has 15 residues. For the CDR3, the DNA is TGTGCCACCAGCCTCAGGGGCCCGGGACAGACTGAAGCTTTCTTT. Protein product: CATSLRGPGQTEAFF.

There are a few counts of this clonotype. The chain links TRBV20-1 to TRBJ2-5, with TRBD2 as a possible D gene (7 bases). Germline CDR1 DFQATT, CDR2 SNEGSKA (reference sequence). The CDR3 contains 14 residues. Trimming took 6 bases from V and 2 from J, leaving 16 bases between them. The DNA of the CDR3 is TGCAGTGCACTAAAGGGGGGGAGGCAAGAGACCCAGTACTTC. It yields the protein CSALKGGRQETQYF.

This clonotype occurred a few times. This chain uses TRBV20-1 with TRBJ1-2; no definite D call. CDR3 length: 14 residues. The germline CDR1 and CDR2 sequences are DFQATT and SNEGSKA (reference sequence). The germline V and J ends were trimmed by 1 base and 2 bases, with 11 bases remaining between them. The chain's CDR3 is CSARVASFNYGYTF. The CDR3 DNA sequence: TGCAGTGCTAGAGTAGCAAGTTTCAACTATGGCTACACCTTC.

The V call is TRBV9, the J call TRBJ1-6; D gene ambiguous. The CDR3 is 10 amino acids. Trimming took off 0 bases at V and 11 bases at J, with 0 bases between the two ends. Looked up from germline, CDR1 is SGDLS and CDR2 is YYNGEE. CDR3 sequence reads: CASSVAPLHF. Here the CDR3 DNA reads TGTGCCAGCAGCGTAGCACCCCTCCACTTT.

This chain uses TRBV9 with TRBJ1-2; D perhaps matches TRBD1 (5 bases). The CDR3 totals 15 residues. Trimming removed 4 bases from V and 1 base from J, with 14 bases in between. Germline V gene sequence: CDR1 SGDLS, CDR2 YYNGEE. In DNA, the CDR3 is TGTGCCAGCAGCCCTACTGGGGGAGATAACTATGGCTACACCTTC. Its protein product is CASSPTGGDNYGYTF.

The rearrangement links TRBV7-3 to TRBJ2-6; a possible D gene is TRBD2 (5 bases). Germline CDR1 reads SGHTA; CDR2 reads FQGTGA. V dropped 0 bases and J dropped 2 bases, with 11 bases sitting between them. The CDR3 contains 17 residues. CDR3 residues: CASSLTRSGAGANVLTF. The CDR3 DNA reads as TGTGCCAGCAGCTTAACGAGGTCCGGGGCTGGGGCCAACGTCCTGACTTTC.

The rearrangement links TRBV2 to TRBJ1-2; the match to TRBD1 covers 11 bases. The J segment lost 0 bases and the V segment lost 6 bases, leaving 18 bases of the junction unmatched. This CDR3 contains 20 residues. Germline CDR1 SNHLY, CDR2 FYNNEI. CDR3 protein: CASSQGPWTGGLVANYGYTF. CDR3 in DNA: TGTGCCAGCAGCCAGGGCCCCTGGACAGGGGGCTTGGTGGCTAACTATGGCTACACCTTC.

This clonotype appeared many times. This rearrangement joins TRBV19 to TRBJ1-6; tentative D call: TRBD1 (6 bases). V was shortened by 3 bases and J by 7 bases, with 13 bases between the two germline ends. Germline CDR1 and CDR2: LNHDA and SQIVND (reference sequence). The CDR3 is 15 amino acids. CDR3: CASSIGGTRNSPLHF. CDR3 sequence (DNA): TGTGCCAGTAGTATCGGTGGGACACGAAATTCACCCCTCCACTTT. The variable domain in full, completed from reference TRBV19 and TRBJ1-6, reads DGGITQSPKYLFRKEGQNVTLSCEQNLNHDAMYWYRQDPGQGLRLIYYSQIVNDFQKGDIAEGYSVSREKKESFPLTVTSAQKNPTAFYLCASSIGGTRNSPLHFGNGTRLTVT.

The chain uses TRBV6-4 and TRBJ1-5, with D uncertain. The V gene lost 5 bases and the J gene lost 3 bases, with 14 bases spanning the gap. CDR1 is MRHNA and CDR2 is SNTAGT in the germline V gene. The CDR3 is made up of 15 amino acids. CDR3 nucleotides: TGTGCCAGCAGTTATCCTCCAGAGAACAATCAGCCCCAGCATTTT. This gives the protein CASSYPPENNQPQHF.

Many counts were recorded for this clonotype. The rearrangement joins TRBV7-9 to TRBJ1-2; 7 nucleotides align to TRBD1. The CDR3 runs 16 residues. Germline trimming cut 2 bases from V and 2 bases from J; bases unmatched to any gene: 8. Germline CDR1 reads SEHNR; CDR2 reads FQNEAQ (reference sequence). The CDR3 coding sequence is TGTGCCAGCAGCTTACGCCTTCGGGACAGCAACTATGGCTACACCTTC. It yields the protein CASSLRLRDSNYGYTF.

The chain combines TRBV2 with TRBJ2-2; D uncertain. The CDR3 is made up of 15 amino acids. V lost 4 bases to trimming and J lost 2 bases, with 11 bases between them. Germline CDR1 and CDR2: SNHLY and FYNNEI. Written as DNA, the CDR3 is TGTGCCAGCAGTGCTGTCGGGTCTAACACCGGGGAGCTGTTTTTT. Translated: CASSAVGSNTGELFF.

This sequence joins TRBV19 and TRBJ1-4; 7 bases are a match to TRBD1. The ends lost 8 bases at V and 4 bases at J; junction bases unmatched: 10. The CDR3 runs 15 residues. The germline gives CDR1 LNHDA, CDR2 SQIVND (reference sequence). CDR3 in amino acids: CASWDVGQLNEKLFF. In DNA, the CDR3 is TGTGCCAGTTGGGACGTGGGACAGCTTAATGAAAAACTGTTTTTT.

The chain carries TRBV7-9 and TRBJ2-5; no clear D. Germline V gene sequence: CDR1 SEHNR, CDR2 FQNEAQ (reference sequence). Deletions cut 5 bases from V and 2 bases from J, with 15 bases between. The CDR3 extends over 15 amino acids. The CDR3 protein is CASSQDGQIQETQYF. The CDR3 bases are TGTGCCAGCAGCCAAGATGGGCAGATTCAAGAGACCCAGTACTTC.

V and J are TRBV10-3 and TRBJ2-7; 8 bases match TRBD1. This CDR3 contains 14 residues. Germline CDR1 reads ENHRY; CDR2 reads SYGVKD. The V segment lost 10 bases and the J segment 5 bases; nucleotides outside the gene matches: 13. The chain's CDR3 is CASGQGSLLDEQYF. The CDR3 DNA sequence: TGTGCCAGCGGACAGGGCTCCCTCCTTGACGAGCAGTACTTC.

CDR3 amino acids: CASSFPSASPLHF. The CDR3 DNA sequence: TGTGCCAGCAGCTTTCCCTCAGCTTCACCCCTCCACTTT. The chain is built from TRBV5-6 and TRBJ1-6; no firm D call. The CDR3 runs to 13 residues. V was shortened by 2 bases and J by 9 bases, with 9 bases between the two germline ends. CDR1 and CDR2 from the germline V gene are SGHDT and YYEEEE.

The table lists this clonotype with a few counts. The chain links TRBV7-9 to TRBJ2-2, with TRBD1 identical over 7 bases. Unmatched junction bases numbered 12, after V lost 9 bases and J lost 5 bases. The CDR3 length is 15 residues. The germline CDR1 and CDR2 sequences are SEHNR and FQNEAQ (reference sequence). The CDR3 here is CASSHGTVWTGELFF. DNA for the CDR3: TGTGCCAGTAGTCACGGGACAGTGTGGACCGGGGAGCTGTTTTTT.

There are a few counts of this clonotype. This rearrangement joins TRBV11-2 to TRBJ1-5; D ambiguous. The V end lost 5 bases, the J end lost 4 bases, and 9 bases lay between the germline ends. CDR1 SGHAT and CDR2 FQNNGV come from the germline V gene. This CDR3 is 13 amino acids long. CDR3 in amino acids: CASSVLINQPQHF. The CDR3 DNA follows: TGTGCCAGCAGCGTACTTATAAATCAGCCCCAGCATTTT.

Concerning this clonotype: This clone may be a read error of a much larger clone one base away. The CDR3 DNA sequence: TGCATCGTTGCGACGATTTCCTACGAGCAGTACTTC. Translating gives CIVATISYEQYF. The rearrangement uses TRBV29-1 and TRBJ2-7; D remains ambiguous. Germline-derived CDR1 and CDR2 are SQVTM and ANQGSEA. The CDR3 has 12 amino acids.

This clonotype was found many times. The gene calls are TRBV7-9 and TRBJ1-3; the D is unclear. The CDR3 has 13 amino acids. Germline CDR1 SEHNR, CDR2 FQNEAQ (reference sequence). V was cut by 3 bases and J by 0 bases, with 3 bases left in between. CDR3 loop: CASSLSSGNTIYF. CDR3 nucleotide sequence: TGTGCCAGCAGCTTGAGCTCTGGAAACACCATATATTTT.

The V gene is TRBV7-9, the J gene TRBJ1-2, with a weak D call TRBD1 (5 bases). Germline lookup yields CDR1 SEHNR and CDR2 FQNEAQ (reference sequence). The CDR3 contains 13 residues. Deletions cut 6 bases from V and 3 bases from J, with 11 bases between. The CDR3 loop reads CASSGAGYYGYTF. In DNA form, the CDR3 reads TGTGCCAGCAGTGGAGCAGGGTACTATGGCTACACCTTC. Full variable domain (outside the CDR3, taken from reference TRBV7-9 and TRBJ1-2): DTGVSQNPRHKITKRGQNVTFRCDPISEHNRLYWYRQTLGQGPEFLTYFQNEAQLEKSRLLSDRFSAERPKGSFSTLEIQRTEQGDSAMYLCASSGAGYYGYTFGSGTRLTVV.

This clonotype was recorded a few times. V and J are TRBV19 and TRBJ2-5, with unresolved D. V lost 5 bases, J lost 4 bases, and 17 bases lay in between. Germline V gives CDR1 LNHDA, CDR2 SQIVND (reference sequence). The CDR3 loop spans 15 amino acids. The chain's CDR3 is CASSPGIRLSETQYF. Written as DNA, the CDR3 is TGTGCCAGTAGTCCCGGAATAAGGTTATCAGAGACCCAGTACTTC.

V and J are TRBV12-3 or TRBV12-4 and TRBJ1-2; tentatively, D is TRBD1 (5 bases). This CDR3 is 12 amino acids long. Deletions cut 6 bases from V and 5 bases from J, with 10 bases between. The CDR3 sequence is CASRGRLYGYTF. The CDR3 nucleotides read TGTGCCAGCAGGGGACGGCTTTATGGCTACACCTTC.

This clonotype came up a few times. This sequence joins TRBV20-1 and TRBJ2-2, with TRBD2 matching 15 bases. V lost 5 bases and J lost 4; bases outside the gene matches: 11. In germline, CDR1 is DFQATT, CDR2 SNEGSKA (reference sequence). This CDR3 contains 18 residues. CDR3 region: CSAFRTSGRAVFTGELFF. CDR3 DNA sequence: TGCAGTGCTTTTAGGACTAGCGGGAGGGCCGTATTCACCGGGGAGCTGTTTTTT.

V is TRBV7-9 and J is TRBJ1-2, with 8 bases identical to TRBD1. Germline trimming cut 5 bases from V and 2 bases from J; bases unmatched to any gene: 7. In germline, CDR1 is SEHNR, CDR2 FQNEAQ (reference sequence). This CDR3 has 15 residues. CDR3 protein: CASSNEWTGNYGYTF. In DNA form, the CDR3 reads TGTGCCAGCAGCAATGAATGGACAGGGAACTATGGCTACACCTTC.

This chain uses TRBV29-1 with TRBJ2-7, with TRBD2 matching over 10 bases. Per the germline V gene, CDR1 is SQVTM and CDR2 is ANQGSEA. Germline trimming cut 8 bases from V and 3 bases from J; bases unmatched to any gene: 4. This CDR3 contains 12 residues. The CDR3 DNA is TGCAGCCAAGCTAGCGGGAGCTACGAGCAGTACTTC. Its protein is CSQASGSYEQYF.

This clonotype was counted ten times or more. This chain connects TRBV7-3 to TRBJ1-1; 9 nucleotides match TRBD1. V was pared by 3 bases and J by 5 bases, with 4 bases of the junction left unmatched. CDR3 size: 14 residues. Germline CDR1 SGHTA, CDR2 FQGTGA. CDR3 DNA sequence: TGTGCCAGCAGCTTCACCGGACAGGGGACTGAAGCTTTCTTT. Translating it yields CASSFTGQGTEAFF.

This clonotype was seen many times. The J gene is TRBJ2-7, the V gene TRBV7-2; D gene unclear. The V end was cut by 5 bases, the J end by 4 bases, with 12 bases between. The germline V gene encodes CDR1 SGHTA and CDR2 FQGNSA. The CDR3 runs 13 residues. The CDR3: CASSRNLGYEQYF. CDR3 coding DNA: TGTGCCAGCAGCCGAAATCTAGGATACGAGCAGTACTTC.

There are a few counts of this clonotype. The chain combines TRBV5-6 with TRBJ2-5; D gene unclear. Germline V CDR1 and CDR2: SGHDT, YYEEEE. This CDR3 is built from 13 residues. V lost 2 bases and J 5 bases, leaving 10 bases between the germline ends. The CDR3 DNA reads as TGTGCCAGCAGCTTTCAGAAGTGGGAGACCCAGTACTTC. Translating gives CASSFQKWETQYF.